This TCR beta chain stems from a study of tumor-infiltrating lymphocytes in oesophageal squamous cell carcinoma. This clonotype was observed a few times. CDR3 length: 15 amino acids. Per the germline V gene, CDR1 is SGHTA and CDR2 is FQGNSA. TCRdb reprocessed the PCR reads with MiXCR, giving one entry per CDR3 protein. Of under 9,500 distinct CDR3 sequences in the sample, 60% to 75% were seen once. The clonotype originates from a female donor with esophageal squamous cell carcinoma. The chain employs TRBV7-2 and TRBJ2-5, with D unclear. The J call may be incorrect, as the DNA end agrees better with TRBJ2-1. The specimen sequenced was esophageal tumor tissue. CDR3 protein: CASSSMLTAYNEQFF. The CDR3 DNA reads TGTGCCAGCAGCTCGATGCTTACAGCCTACAATGAGCAGTTCTTC.